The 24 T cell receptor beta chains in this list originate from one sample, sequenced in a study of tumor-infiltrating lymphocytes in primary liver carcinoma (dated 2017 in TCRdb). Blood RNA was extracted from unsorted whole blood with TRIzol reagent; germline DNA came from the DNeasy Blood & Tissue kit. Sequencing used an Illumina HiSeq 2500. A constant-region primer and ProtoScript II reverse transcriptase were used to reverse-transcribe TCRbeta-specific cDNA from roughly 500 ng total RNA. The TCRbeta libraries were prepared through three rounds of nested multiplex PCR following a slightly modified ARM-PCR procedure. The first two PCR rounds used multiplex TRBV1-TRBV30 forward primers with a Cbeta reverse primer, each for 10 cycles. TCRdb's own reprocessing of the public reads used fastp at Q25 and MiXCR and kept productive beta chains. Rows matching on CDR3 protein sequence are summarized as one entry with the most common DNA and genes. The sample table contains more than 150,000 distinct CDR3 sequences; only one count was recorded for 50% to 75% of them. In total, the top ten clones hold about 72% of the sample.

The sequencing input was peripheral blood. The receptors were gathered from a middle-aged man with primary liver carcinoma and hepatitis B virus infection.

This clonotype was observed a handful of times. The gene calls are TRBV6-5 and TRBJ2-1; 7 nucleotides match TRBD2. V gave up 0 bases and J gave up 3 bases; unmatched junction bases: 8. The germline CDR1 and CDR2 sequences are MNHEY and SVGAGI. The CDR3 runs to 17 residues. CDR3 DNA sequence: TGTGCCAGCAGTTACTCTAGCCCCAGCGGGAACTACAATGAGCAGTTCTTC. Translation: CASSYSSPSGNYNEQFF.

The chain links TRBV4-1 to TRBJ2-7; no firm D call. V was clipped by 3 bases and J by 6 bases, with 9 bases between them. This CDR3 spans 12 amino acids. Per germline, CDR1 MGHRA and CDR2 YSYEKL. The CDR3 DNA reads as TGCGCCAGCAGCCACCCACGGGCCGAGCAGTACTTC. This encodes CASSHPRAEQYF.

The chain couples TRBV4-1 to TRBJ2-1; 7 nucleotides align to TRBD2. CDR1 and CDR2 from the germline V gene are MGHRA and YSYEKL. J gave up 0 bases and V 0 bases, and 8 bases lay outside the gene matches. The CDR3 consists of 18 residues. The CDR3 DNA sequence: TGCGCCAGCAGCCAAGATCGGGACGGGAGGCTCTCCTACAATGAGCAGTTCTTC. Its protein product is CASSQDRDGRLSYNEQFF.

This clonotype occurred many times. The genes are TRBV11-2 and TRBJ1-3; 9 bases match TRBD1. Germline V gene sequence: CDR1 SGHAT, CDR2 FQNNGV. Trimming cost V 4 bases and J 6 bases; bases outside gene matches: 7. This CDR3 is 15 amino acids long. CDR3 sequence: CASSSFTGGQNTIYF. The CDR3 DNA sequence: TGTGCCAGCAGCTCGTTCACAGGGGGCCAAAACACCATATATTTT.

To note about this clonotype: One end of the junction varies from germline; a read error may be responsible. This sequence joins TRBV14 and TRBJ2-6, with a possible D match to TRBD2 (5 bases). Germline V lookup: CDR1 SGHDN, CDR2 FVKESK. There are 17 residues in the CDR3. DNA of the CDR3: TGTGTCAGCAGCTCCCCCCGGGGTATCTCTGGGGCCAACGTCCTGACTTTC. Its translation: CVSSSPRGISGANVLTF.

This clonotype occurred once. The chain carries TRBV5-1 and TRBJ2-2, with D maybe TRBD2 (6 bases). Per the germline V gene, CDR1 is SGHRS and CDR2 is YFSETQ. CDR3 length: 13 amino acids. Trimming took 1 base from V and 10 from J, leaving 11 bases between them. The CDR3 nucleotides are TGCGCCAGCAGCTTGATTGGGGGGTCGGAGCTGTTTTTT. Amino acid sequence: CASSLIGGSELFF.

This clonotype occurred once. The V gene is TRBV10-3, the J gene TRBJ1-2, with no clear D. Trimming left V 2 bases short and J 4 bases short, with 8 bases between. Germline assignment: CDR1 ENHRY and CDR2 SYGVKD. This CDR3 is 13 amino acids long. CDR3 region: CAISEGISYGYTF. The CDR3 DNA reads TGTGCCATCAGTGAGGGAATCAGCTATGGCTACACCTTC.

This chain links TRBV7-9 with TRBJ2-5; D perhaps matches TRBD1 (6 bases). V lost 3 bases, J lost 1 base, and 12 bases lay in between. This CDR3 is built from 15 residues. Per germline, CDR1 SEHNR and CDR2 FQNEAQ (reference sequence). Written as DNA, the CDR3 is TGTGCCAGCAGCTTCACTTGGACAGTCCAAGAGACCCAGTACTTC. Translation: CASSFTWTVQETQYF.

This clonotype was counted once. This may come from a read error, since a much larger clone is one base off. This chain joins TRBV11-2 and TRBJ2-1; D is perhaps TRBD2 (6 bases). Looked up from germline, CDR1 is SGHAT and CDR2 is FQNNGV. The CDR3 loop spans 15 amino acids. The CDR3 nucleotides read TGTGCCAGAAGCTCCTCTAGCGTTTCGGGAAATGAGCAGTTCTTC. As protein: CARSSSSVSGNEQFF.

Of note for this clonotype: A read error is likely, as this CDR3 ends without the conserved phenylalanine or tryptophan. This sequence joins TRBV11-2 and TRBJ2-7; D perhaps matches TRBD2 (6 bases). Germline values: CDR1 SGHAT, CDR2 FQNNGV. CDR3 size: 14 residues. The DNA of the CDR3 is TGTGCCAGCAGCCCCATCGGGAGTTCCCACGACCAGTACCTC. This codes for CASSPIGSSHDQYL.

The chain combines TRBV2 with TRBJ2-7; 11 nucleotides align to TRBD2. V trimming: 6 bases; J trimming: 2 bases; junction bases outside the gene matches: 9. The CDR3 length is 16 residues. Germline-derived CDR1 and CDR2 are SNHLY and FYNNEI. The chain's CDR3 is CASRGTSGRSPYEQYF. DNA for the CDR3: TGTGCCAGCAGGGGGACTAGCGGCAGGTCTCCCTACGAGCAGTACTTC.

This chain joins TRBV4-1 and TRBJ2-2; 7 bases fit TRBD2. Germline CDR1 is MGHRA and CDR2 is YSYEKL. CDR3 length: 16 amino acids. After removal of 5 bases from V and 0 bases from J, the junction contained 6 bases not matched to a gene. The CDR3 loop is CASSKSGDPNTGELFF. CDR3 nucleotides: TGCGCCAGCAGCAAAAGCGGGGACCCGAACACCGGGGAGCTGTTTTTT.

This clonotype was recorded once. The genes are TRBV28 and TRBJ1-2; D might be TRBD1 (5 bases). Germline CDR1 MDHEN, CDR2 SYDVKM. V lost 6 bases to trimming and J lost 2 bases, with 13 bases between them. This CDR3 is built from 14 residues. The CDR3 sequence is CASSGTGRNYGYTF. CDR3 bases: TGTGCCAGCAGCGGGACGGGCCGGAACTATGGCTACACCTTC.

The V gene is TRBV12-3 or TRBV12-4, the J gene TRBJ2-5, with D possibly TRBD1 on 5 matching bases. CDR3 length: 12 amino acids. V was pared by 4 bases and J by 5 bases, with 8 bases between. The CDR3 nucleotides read TGTGCCAGCAGTTCAGGGATTGAGACCCAGTACTTC. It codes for CASSSGIETQYF.

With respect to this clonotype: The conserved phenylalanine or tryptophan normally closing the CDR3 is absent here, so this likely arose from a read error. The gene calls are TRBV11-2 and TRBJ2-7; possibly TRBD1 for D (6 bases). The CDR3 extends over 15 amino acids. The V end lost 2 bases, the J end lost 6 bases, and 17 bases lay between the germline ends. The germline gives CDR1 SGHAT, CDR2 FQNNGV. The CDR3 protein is CASSLSGHDVPEQYS. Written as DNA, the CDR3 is TGTGCCAGCAGCTTATCGGGACATGACGTCCCCGAGCAGTACTCC.

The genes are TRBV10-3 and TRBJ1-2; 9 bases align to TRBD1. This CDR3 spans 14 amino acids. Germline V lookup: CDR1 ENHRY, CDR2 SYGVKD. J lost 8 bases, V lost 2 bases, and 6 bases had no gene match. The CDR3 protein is CAISELGQGKGYTF. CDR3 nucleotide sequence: TGTGCCATCAGTGAGCTCGGACAGGGGAAAGGCTACACCTTC.

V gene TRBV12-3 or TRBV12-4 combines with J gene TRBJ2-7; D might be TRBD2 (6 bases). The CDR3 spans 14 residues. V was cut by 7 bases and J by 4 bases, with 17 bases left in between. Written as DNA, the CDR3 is TGTGCCAGCAATACGGACGGAGGGGATTACGAGCAGTACTTC. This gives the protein CASNTDGGDYEQYF.

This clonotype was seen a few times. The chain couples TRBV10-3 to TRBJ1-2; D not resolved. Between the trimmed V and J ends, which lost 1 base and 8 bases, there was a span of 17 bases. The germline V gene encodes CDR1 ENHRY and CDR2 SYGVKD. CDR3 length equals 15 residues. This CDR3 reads CAISELGNRVGGYTF. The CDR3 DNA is TGTGCCATCAGTGAGTTGGGAAACAGAGTCGGAGGCTACACCTTC.

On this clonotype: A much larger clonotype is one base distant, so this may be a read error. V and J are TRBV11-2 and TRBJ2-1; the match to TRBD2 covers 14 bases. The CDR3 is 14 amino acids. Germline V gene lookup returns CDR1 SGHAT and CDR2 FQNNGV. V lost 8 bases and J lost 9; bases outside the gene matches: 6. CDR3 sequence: CASGGLAGDGEQFF. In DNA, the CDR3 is TGTGCCAGCGGGGGACTAGCGGGAGACGGTGAGCAGTTCTTC.

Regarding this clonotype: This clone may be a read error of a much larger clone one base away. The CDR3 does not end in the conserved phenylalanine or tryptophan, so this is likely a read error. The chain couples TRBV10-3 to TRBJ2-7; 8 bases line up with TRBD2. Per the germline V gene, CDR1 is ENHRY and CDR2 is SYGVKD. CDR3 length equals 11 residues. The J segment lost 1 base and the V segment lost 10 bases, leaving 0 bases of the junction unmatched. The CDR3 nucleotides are TGTGCCACGGGAGGGTCCTACGAGCAGTACCTC. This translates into CATGGSYEQYL.

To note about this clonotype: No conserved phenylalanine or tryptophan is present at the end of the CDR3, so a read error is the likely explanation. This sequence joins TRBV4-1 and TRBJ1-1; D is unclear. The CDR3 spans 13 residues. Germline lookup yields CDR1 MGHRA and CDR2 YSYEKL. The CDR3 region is CSISLAVNTEAFV. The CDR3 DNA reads TGCTCCATCAGCCTTGCGGTGAACACTGAAGCTTTCGTT.

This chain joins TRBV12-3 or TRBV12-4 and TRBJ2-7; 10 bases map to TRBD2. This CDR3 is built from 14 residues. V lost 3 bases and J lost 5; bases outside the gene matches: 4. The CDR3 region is CASSLTSGPHEQYF. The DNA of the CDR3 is TGTGCCAGCAGTTTGACTAGCGGGCCGCACGAGCAGTACTTC.

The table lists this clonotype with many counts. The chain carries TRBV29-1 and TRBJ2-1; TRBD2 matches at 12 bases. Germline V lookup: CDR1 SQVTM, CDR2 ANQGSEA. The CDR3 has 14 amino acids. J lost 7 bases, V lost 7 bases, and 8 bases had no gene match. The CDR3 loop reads CSGGLAGLSNEQFF. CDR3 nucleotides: TGCAGCGGCGGACTAGCGGGATTGTCAAATGAGCAGTTCTTC.

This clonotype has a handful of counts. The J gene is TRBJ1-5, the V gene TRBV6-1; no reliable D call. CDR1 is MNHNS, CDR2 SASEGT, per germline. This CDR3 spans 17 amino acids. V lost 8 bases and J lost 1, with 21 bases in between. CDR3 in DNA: TGTGCCAGCTTAGTCCGTCCCCAACCGGGCAGCAATCAGCCCCAGCATTTT. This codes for CASLVRPQPGSNQPQHF.